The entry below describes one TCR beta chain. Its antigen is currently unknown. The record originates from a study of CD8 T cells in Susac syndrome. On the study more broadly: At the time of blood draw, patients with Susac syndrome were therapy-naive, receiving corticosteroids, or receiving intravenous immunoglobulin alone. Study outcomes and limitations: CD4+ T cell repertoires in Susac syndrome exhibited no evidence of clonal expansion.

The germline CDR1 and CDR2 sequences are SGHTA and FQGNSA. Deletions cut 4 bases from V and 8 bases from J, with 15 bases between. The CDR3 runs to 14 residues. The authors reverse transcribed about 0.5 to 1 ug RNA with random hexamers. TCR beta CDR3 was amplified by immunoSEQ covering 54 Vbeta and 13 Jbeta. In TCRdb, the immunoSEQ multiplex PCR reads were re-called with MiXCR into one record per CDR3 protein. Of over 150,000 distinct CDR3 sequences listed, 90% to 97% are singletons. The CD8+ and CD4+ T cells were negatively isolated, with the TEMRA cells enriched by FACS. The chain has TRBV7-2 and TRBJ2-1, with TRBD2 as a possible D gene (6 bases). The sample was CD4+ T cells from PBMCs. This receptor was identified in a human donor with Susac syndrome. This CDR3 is CASSSSAGPHEQFF. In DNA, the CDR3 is TGTGCCAGCAGCTCTAGTGCGGGGCCACATGAGCAGTTCTTC.